This T cell receptor (beta chain) was observed in a study of naive and memory T cell subsets. For blood and skin samples, reverse transcription used TCR alpha and beta constant primers. In TCRdb, the 5' RACE reads were re-called with MiXCR into one record per CDR3 protein. The data contain 20,000 to 25,000 distinct CDR3 sequences, 3.5% to 5% of them singletons. Whole-blood samples were around 2.5 ml of peripheral blood from healthy adult volunteers. TCR cDNA received a 3' ligated oligonucleotide that carried a UMI. The CDR3 totals 16 residues. From germline, CDR1 is LGHNA and CDR2 YSLEER. V lost 1 base and J lost 6, with 15 bases in between. There are many counts of this clonotype.

This receptor was identified in a male donor in good health. The rearrangement links TRBV4-3 to TRBJ2-2; possibly TRBD1 or TRBD2 for D (6 bases each). CDR3: CASSQGFTGRPGELFF. The CDR3 nucleotides are TGCGCCAGCAGCCAAGGGTTTACAGGGAGGCCCGGGGAGCTGTTTTTT.